These 15 T cell receptor beta chains came from one sample sequenced in a study of OX40 agonist ivuxolimab in advanced cancers. Library creation used the immunoSEQ multiplex PCR assay. Imported from immuneACCESS, the table was reduced by TCRdb to in-frame sequences with V and J called. These copies leave out some clones; in studies compared against another copy, an unresolved V gene accounts for under half, and the cause of the remainder is not known. The sample table holds fewer than 80,000 clones, of which about 88% were seen once. The ten largest clones add up to 12% of the sample. This specimen consisted of CD4+ or CD8+ T cells sorted from blood, obtained in a trial of the OX40 agonist ivuxolimab. The source of these receptors is an adult with an advanced solid tumor such as melanoma, head and neck, liver or kidney cancer.

The table lists this clone with a few counts. The V call is TRBV27, the J call TRBJ2-7; 10 bases fit TRBD1. The V gene end was trimmed by 5 bases and the J gene end by 2 bases; junction bases not matched to a gene: 6. The germline CDR1 and CDR2 sequences are MNHEY and SMNVEV (reference sequence). The CDR3 contains 15 residues. The CDR3: CASSTWTGGAYEQYF. As DNA, the CDR3 is TGTGCCAGCAGTACCTGGACAGGGGGAGCCTACGAGCAGTACTTC.

This chain joins TRBV5-1 and TRBJ2-7; weak D call: TRBD2 (6 bases). The germline V gene has CDR1 SGHRS and CDR2 YFSETQ. The CDR3 extends over 14 amino acids. Deletions cut 4 bases from V and 0 bases from J, with 11 bases between. For the CDR3, the DNA is TGCGCCAGCAGCAAGTACGGGAGCTCCTACGAGCAGTACTTC. Encoded protein: CASSKYGSSYEQYF.

This clone was seen a few times. This sequence joins TRBV6-1 and TRBJ2-5; D not certain. This CDR3 is built from 15 residues. Germline V gene sequence: CDR1 MNHNS, CDR2 SASEGT. Trimming took off 1 base at V and 4 bases at J, with 13 bases between the two ends. The CDR3 nucleotides are TGTGCCAGCAGTGAAGGTGGATTGACGGGAGAGACCCAGTACTTC. It is translated as CASSEGGLTGETQYF.

This rearrangement joins TRBV9 to TRBJ2-2; TRBD1 matches 11 bases. In germline, CDR1 is SGDLS, CDR2 YYNGEE. Trimming removed 4 bases from V and 7 bases from J; junction bases left unmatched: 6. The length of the CDR3 is 15 residues. CDR3 nucleotide sequence: TGTGCCAGCAGCCCCGGGACAGGGGGTGTCGGGGAGCTGTTTTTT. As protein: CASSPGTGGVGELFF.

The chain joins TRBV20-1 to TRBJ1-1; D gene unclear. The CDR3 sequence is 11 residues long. Trimming shortened V by 3 bases and J by 10 bases, and 12 bases separated the two germline ends. CDR1 and CDR2 (germline): DFQATT, SNEGSKA (reference sequence). CDR3 loop: CSASRAEAAFF. CDR3 nucleotides: TGCAGTGCTAGTCGTGCGGAGGCAGCTTTCTTT.

CDR3 sequence: CASSDRESSYNEQFF. Here the CDR3 DNA reads TGTGCCAGCAGCGACCGGGAGAGCTCCTACAATGAGCAGTTCTTC. This chain uses TRBV11-2 with TRBJ2-1; tentative D call: TRBD2 (6 bases). Trimming took 5 bases from V and 0 from J, leaving 11 bases between them. Germline V CDR1 and CDR2: SGHAT, FQNNGV. The CDR3 spans 15 residues.

The chain uses TRBV7-9 and TRBJ2-1; 11 bases match TRBD2. The CDR3 loop spans 15 amino acids. Unmatched junction bases numbered 4, after V lost 5 bases and J lost 4 bases. CDR1 SEHNR and CDR2 FQNEAQ come from the germline V gene (reference sequence). The CDR3: CASSRTSGPYNEQFF. For the CDR3, the DNA is TGTGCCAGCAGCCGGACTAGCGGGCCATACAATGAGCAGTTCTTC.

This clone was counted a single time. The CDR3 reads CASSHPLTSGRAFYEQYF. DNA for the CDR3: TGCGCCAGCAGTCACCCCTTAACTAGCGGGAGGGCCTTCTACGAGCAGTACTTC. The genes are TRBV23-1 and TRBJ2-7, with TRBD2 matching 13 bases. TRBV23-1 is an ORF for which the function is uncertain. J gave up 3 bases and V 3 bases, and 11 bases lay outside the gene matches. The CDR3 is 18 residues long.

The gene calls are TRBV18 and TRBJ2-6; tentatively, D is TRBD2 (6 bases). Per the germline V gene, CDR1 is KGHSH and CDR2 is LQKENI. The CDR3 length is 12 residues. V lost 8 bases to trimming and J lost 11 bases, with 13 bases between them. The CDR3 is CASTKEGHVLTF. The CDR3 bases are TGTGCCAGCACAAAGGAGGGACACGTCCTGACTTTC.

This clone was recorded once. The gene calls are TRBV28 and TRBJ2-5; 9 bases fit TRBD2. Germline lookup yields CDR1 MDHEN and CDR2 SYDVKM. The J segment lost 5 bases and the V segment lost 0 bases, leaving 16 bases of the junction unmatched. CDR3 length: 19 residues. CDR3 sequence reads: CASSLWPRQLAGVQETQYF. CDR3 coding DNA: TGTGCCAGCAGTTTATGGCCCCGCCAATTAGCGGGAGTGCAGGAGACCCAGTACTTC.

The chain links TRBV29-1 to TRBJ1-2; TRBD1 is a possible D gene (6 bases). The CDR3 sequence is 13 residues long. Germline CDR1 reads SQVTM; CDR2 reads ANQGSEA. V was shortened by 4 bases and J by 4 bases, with 13 bases between the two germline ends. Here the CDR3 reads CSVGNRDIYGYTF. CDR3 coding DNA: TGCAGCGTTGGCAACAGGGATATCTATGGCTACACCTTC.

V usage is TRBV10-1 and J usage is TRBJ2-7, with 13 bases that match TRBD2. This CDR3 has 15 amino acids. Per germline, CDR1 WNHNN and CDR2 SYGVQD (reference sequence). Trimming removed 0 bases from V and 7 bases from J; junction bases left unmatched: 3. Here the CDR3 DNA reads TGCGCCAGCAGTGAGTCGGGACTAGCGGGAACTGAGCAGTACTTC. It codes for CASSESGLAGTEQYF.

The chain couples TRBV9 to TRBJ2-7; TRBD2 aligns across 7 bases. This CDR3 is 14 amino acids long. Germline assignment: CDR1 SGDLS and CDR2 YYNGEE. The V and J ends lost 2 bases and 5 bases, in that order; junction bases with no gene match: 7. CDR3 nucleotides: TGTGCCAGCAGCGTCGGCGGGAGTTCGCACGAGCAGTACTTC. This gives the protein CASSVGGSSHEQYF.

This chain uses TRBV19 with TRBJ1-5; a possible D gene is TRBD1 (5 bases). The CDR3 covers 16 residues. The V gene lost 7 bases and the J gene lost 0 bases, with 16 bases spanning the gap. The germline CDR1 and CDR2 sequences are LNHDA and SQIVND (reference sequence). The CDR3 spells CASTADIGYSNQPQHF. In DNA form, the CDR3 reads TGTGCCAGTACCGCGGACATCGGATATAGCAATCAGCCCCAGCATTTT. The full variable domain, rest sourced from reference TRBV19 and TRBJ1-5, is DGGITQSPKYLFRKEGQNVTLSCEQNLNHDAMYWYRQDPGQGLRLIYYSQIVNDFQKGDIAEGYSVSREKKESFPLTVTSAQKNPTAFYLCASTADIGYSNQPQHFGDGTRLSIL.

The rearrangement uses TRBV2 and TRBJ2-7, with no clear D. CDR1 is SNHLY, CDR2 FYNNEI, per germline. This CDR3 contains 15 residues. The V gene lost 3 bases and the J gene lost 3 bases, with 15 bases spanning the gap. The CDR3 coding sequence is TGTGCCAGCAGTGACCCACAGCCCGCGGTCTACGAGCAGTACTTC. It translates to CASSDPQPAVYEQYF.